This TCR beta chain was found in a study of blood T cell repertoires in COVID-19. The wider study: Samples came from the United States, Italy and Spain, spanning acute and convalescent COVID-19. T cells, B-cell-depleted T cells, or PBMCs provided the cDNA or gDNA that served as material.

V shed 5 bases and J shed 3 bases, with 17 bases lying between them. Per germline, CDR1 SGHVS and CDR2 FQNEAQ. The CDR3 is 16 residues long. In the source study's methods: Reference gene primer amplification gave nucleated cell count estimates. TCRdb's copy holds only in-frame clones and misses some; the assay was immunoSEQ multiplex PCR. The DNA was the basis for D and trimming; V, J and clone size are from that table. The sample holds 45,000 to 65,000 clones, about 88% seen once. The sequencing input was peripheral blood. This clonotype originated in a human donor in a cohort sampled during active COVID-19. V is TRBV7-8 and J is TRBJ1-3; D is undetermined. As DNA, the CDR3 is TGTGCCAGCAGCGGACGCTCGTGGGGAGGTGGAAACACCATATATTTT. Its protein product is CASSGRSWGGGNTIYF.